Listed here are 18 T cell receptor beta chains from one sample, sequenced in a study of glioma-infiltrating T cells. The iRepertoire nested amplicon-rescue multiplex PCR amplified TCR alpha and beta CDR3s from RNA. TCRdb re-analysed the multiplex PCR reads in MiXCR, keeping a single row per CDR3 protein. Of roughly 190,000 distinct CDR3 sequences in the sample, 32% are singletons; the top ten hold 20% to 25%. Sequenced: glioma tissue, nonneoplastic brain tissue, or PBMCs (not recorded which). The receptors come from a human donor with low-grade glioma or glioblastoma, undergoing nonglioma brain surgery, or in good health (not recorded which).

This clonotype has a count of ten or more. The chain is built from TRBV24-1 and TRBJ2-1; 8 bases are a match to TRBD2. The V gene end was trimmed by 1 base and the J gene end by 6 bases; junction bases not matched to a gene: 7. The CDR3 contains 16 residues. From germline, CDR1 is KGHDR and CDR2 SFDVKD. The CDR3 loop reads CATSDLAGDLGNEQFF. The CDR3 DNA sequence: TGTGCCACCAGTGATTTAGCGGGAGATCTTGGCAATGAGCAGTTCTTC.

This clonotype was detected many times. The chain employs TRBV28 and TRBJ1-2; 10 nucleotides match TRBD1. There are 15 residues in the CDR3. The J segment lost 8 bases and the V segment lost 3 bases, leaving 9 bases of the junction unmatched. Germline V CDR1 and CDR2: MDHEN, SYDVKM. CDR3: CASSFPGTGVRGYTF. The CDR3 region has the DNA TGTGCCAGCAGTTTTCCCGGGACAGGGGTACGCGGCTACACCTTC.

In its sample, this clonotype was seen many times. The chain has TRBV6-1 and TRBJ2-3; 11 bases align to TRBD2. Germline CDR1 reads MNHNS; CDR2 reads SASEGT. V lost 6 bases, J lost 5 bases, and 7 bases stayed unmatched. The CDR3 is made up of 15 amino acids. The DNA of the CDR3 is TGTGCCAGCAGGGTAGCGGGAGGGCCCGAAGATACGCAGTATTTT. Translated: CASRVAGGPEDTQYF.

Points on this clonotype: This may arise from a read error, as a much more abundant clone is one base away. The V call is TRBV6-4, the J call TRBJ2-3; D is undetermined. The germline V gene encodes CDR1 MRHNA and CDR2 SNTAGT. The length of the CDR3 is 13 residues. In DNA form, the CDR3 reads TGTGCCAGCAGTCCGGAGAGCACAGATAAGCAGTATTTT. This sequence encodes CASSPESTDKQYF.

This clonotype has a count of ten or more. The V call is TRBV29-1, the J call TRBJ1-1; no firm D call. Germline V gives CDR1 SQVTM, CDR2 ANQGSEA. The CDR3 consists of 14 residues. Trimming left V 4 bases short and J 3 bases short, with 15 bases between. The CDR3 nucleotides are TGCAGCGTTGTATACGGAGTAAGCGACACTGAAGCTTTCTTT. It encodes CSVVYGVSDTEAFF. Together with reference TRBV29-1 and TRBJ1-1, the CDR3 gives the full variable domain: SAVISQKPSRDICQRGTSLTIQCQVDSQVTMMFWYRQQPGQSLTLIATANQGSEATYESGFVIDKFPISRPNLTFSTLTVSNMSPEDSSIYLCSVVYGVSDTEAFFGQGTRLTVV.

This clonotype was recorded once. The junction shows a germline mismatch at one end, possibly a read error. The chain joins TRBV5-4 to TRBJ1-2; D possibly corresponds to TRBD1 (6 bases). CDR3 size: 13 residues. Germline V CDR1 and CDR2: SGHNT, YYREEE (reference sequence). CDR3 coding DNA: TGTGCCAGCAGCTCTCAGGGGAAGGATGGCTGCACCTTC. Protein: CASSSQGKDGCTF.

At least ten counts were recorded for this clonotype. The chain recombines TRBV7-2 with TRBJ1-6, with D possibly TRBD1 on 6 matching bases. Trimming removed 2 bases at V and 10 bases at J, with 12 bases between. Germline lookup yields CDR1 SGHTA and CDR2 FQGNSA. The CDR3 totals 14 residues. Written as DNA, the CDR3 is TGTGCCAGCAGCTTACTCGGGGGGCAATCACCCCTCCACTTT. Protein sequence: CASSLLGGQSPLHF.

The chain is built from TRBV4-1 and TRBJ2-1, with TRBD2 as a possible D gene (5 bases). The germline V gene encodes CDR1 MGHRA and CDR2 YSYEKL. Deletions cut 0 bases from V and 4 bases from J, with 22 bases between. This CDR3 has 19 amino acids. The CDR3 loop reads CASSQDVGVAPPLYNEQFF. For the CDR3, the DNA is TGCGCCAGCAGCCAAGATGTCGGGGTAGCCCCGCCGTTATACAATGAGCAGTTCTTC.

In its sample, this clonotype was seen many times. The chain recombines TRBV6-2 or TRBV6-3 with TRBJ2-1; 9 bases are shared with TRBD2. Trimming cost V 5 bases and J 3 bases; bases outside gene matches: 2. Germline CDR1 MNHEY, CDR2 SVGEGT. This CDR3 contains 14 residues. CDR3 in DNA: TGTGCCAGCAGTATTAGCGGGAGCTACAATGAGCAGTTCTTC. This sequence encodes CASSISGSYNEQFF.

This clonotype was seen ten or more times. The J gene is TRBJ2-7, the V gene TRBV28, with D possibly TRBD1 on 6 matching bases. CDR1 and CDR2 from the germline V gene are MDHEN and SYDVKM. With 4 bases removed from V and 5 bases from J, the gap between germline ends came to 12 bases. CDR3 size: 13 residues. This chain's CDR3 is CASSSGQTDEQYF. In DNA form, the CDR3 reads TGTGCCAGCAGTTCAGGACAGACGGACGAGCAGTACTTC.

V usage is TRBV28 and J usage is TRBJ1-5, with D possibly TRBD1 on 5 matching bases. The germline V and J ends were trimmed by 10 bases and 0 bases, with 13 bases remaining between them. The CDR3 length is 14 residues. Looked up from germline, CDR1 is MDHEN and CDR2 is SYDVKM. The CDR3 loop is CATRADYSNQPQHF. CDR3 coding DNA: TGTGCCACCAGGGCCGATTATAGCAATCAGCCCCAGCATTTT.

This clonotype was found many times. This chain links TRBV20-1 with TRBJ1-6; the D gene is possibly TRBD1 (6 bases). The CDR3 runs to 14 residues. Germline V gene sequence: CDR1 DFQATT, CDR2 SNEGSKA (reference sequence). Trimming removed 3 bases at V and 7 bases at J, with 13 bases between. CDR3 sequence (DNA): TGCAGTGCTAGCGACACAGGGCGGAATTCACCCCTCCACTTT. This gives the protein CSASDTGRNSPLHF.

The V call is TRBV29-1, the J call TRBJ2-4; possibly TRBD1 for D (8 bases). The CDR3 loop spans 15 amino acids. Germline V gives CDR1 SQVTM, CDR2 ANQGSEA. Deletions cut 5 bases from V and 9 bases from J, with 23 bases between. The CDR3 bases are TGCAGCGTTCGTAGTGGTGACAGGGGCGGGGGCATTCAGTACTTC. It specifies CSVRSGDRGGGIQYF.

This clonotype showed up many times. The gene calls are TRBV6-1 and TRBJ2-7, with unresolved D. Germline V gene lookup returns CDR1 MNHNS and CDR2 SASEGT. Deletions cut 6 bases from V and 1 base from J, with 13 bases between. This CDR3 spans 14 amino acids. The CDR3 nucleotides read TGTGCCAGCAGGTACCCAGGTCCGTCCTACGAGCAGTACTTC. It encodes CASRYPGPSYEQYF.

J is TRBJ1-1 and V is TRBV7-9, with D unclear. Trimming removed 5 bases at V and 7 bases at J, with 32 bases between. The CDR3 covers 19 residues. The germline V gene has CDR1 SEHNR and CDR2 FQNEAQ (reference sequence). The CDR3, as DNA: TGTGCCAGCAGCACACCAAAGAGGCAGGACGACGGTCGTGTTTATGAAGCTTTCTTT. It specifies CASSTPKRQDDGRVYEAFF.

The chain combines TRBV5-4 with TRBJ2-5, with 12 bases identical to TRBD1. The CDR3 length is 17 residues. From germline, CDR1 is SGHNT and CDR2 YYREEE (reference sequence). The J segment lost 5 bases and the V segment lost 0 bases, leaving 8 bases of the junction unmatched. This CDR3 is CASSLEAGTGGLETQYF. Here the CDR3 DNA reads TGTGCCAGCAGCTTGGAAGCCGGGACAGGGGGCCTTGAGACCCAGTACTTC.

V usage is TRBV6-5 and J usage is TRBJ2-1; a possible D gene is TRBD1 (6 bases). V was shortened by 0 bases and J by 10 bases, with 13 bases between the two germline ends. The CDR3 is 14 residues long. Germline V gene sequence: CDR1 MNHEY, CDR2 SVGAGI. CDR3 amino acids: CASSYSLNTGEQFF. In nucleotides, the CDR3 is TGTGCCAGCAGTTACTCATTGAACACAGGGGAGCAGTTCTTC.

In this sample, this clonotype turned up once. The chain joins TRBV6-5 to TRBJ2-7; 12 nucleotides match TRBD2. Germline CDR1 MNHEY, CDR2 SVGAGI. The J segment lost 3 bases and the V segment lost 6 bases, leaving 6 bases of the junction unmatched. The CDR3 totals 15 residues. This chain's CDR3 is CASRQLAGGFYEQYF. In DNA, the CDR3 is TGTGCCAGCAGACAACTAGCGGGAGGATTCTACGAGCAGTACTTC.